Listed below are T cell receptor beta chains from one sample, sequenced in a study of T cells in Graves' hyperthyroidism and ophthalmopathy. TCRdb reprocessed the multiplex PCR reads via MiXCR and lists one record per CDR3 protein. The sample shows a few hundred thousand distinct CDR3 sequences, less than 20% of them seen only once. Input material: blood. These receptors originate from a woman aged 18 to 35 with Graves' hyperthyroidism that later progressed to Graves' ophthalmopathy. CDR3s include the opening cysteine and the closing phenylalanine or tryptophan. The D gene is left open where the match is weak. Size is omitted from some rows. Given values are once, few, many or a class for expanded clones.

clone_size,j_call,d_call,v_call,cdr3_aa,cdr3_nt
many,TRBJ2-7,TRBD2,TRBV3-1,CASRRTSETYEQYF,TGTGCCAGCCGCCGGACTAGCGAGACCTACGAGCAGTACTTC
many,TRBJ1-3,.,TRBV27,CASSLSPGNTIYF,TGTGCCAGCAGTTTATCTCCTGGAAACACCATATATTTT
many,TRBJ2-1,TRBD2,TRBV5-1,CASSLALAGVEQFF,TGCGCCAGCAGCTTGGCCCTAGCGGGAGTTGAGCAGTTCTTC
many,TRBJ2-5,.,TRBV28,CASSLTLTRGRRQETQYF,TGTGCCAGCAGTTTAACCCTAACTCGGGGGCGCAGACAAGAGACCCAGTACTTC
many,TRBJ2-7,TRBD2,TRBV27,CASNGGSFPTKWYF,TGTGCCAGCAACGGCGGGAGTTTCCCTACGAAGTGGTACTTC
many,TRBJ1-6,.,TRBV20-1,CSASQRGTSPLHF,TGCAGTGCTAGCCAGAGGGGTACTTCACCCCTCCACTTT
many,TRBJ2-2,.,TRBV5-1,CASSLARGTGELFF,TGCGCCAGCAGCTTGGCACGAGGCACCGGGGAGCTGTTTTTT
few,TRBJ2-7,TRBD1,TRBV5-6,CASSPPGTGSYEQYF,TGTGCCAGCAGCCCACCCGGGACAGGGTCCTACGAGCAGTACTTC
.,TRBJ1-5,.,TRBV4-1,CASSQEVRGEGQPQHF,TGCGCCAGCAGCCAAGAGGTGAGGGGGGAGGGCCAGCCCCAGCATTTT
.,TRBJ2-3,TRBD2,TRBV19,CASSTRTSGSSTDTQYF,TGTGCCAGTAGTACCCGGACTAGCGGGAGTTCAACAGATACGCAGTATTTT
many,TRBJ2-3,.,TRBV6-5,CASSYVFTDTQYF,TGTGCCAGCAGTTACGTGTTCACAGATACGCAGTATTTT
.,TRBJ2-5,TRBD1,TRBV20-1,CSAPLPDRGQETRYF,TGCAGTGCTCCACTTCCCGACAGGGGGCAAGAGACCCGGTACTTC
many,TRBJ1-2,TRBD1,TRBV28,CASSSDRGWANYGYTF,TGTGCCAGCAGTTCGGACAGGGGGTGGGCTAACTATGGCTACACCTTC
.,TRBJ1-1,.,TRBV30,CAWSHVYRDSGEAFF,TGTGCCTGGAGTCACGTCTACCGGGACTCCGGGGAAGCTTTCTTT
.,TRBJ2-3,.,TRBV5-5,CASSLPGARPDTQYF,TGTGCCAGCAGCTTACCCGGGGCCCGCCCAGATACGCAGTATTTT
many,TRBJ2-3,TRBD1,TRBV5-1,CASSRQGAQAADTQYF,TGCGCCAGCAGCAGACAGGGGGCGCAGGCCGCAGATACGCAGTATTTT
.,TRBJ2-1,.,TRBV11-1,CASSPAGQGNEQFF,TGTGCCAGCAGCCCAGCAGGTCAGGGCAATGAGCAGTTCTTC
many,TRBJ1-5,.,TRBV2,CASSDSNSNQPQHF,TGTGCCAGCAGTGACAGCAATAGCAATCAGCCCCAGCATTTT
.,TRBJ1-1,TRBD1,TRBV28,CASSPTPTGNTEASF,TGTGCCAGCAGTCCGACCCCGACAGGGAACACTGAAGCTTCCTTT
many,TRBJ1-2,.,TRBV27,CASSSGSYGYTF,TGTGCCAGCAGTTCAGGGAGCTATGGCTACACCTTC
few,TRBJ2-1,.,TRBV20-1,CSARGATGGPEQFF,TGCAGTGCTAGAGGGGCTACCGGCGGGCCTGAGCAGTTCTTC
once,TRBJ2-3,TRBD2,TRBV4-1,CASSHQAGLAGKVDTQYF,TGCGCCAGCAGCCACCAGGCGGGACTAGCGGGGAAAGTAGATACGCAGTATTTT
many,TRBJ2-7,.,TRBV20-1,CSARVAAGIRSEQYF,TGCAGTGCTAGAGTCGCCGCCGGAATACGTAGCGAGCAGTACTTC
few,TRBJ1-2,.,TRBV30,CAWSNSVGFRTNYGYTF,TGTGCCTGGAGTAATTCCGTGGGTTTTAGAACTAACTATGGCTACACCTTC
many,TRBJ2-4,.,TRBV28,CASSSPRVTKNIQYF,TGTGCCAGCAGTAGTCCCCGTGTCACCAAAAACATTCAGTACTTC
.,TRBJ2-7,TRBD2,TRBV2,CASSLKTSGVEQYF,TGTGCCAGCAGTCTCAAGACTAGCGGCGTGGAGCAGTACTTC
few,TRBJ1-4,TRBD1,TRBV15,CATSSLSRGLPEKLFF,TGTGCCACCAGCAGCTTATCGAGGGGGCTTCCCGAAAAACTGTTTTTT
many,TRBJ2-7,.,TRBV27,CASSLNWKELPREQYF,TGTGCCAGCAGTTTAAATTGGAAGGAGCTTCCTAGGGAGCAGTACTTC
few,TRBJ2-7,TRBD1,TRBV13,CASSSGTGGYKQYF,TGTGCCAGCAGCTCCGGGACAGGGGGGTACAAGCAGTACTTC
.,TRBJ1-2,.,TRBV20-1,CSAPRGGYGYTF,TGCAGTGCCCCCCGGGGGGGGTATGGCTACACCTTC
few,TRBJ2-1,TRBD2,TRBV5-1,CASSLLGEGYNEQFF,TGCGCCAGCAGCCTACTGGGGGAGGGGTACAATGAGCAGTTCTTC
many,TRBJ2-1,TRBD2,TRBV5-1,CASSLAPSGPYNEQFF,TGCGCCAGCAGCTTGGCCCCTAGCGGGCCCTACAATGAGCAGTTCTTC
many,TRBJ1-5,.,TRBV7-2,CASSLSGNQGQPQHF,TGTGCCAGCAGCTTATCCGGAAACCAGGGTCAGCCCCAGCATTTT
many,TRBJ2-1,TRBD2,TRBV7-9,CASSSGSAGVSYNEQFF,TGTGCCAGCAGCTCCGGGTCGGCGGGAGTGTCCTACAATGAGCAGTTCTTC
.,TRBJ1-6,.,TRBV7-2,CASRGRVWRRDQNSPLHF,TGTGCCAGCAGGGGGAGAGTGTGGAGGAGGGATCAGAATTCACCCCTCCACTTT
.,TRBJ2-1,TRBD1,TRBV9,CASSVSDRGDSYNEQFF,TGTGCCAGCAGCGTTTCCGACAGGGGGGACTCCTACAATGAGCAGTTCTTC
many,TRBJ2-1,.,TRBV6-1,CASSYWRDNEQFF,TGTGCCAGCAGTTATTGGAGGGACAATGAGCAGTTCTTC
.,TRBJ2-1,.,TRBV30,CAWSAHNEQFF,TGTGCCTGGAGTGCACATAATGAGCAGTTCTTC
few,TRBJ2-3,.,TRBV6-2/TRBV6-3,CASRSNGYTDTQYF,TGTGCCAGCCGAAGTAACGGGTACACAGATACGCAGTATTTT
few,TRBJ2-4,TRBD2,TRBV19,CASSIDPAGIVKNIQYF,TGTGCCAGTAGTATAGATCCAGCGGGAATTGTCAAAAACATTCAGTACTTC
.,TRBJ1-2,.,TRBV20-1,CSARDTKTVNYGYTF,TGCAGTGCTAGAGACACTAAGACAGTTAACTATGGCTACACCTTC
few,TRBJ2-1,.,TRBV6-2/TRBV6-3,CASRRTAGPYNEQFF,TGTGCCAGCAGGCGGACGGCAGGCCCGTACAATGAGCAGTTCTTC
.,TRBJ2-7,.,TRBV28,CASSASDVSEQYF,TGTGCCAGCAGTGCCTCAGATGTCAGCGAGCAGTACTTC
many,TRBJ2-7,.,TRBV20-1,CSATLRGSSYEQYF,TGCAGTGCCACCCTTCGCGGATCCTCCTACGAGCAGTACTTC
.,TRBJ1-3,.,TRBV10-3,CAVQDGVPSGNTIYF,TGTGCCGTCCAGGACGGAGTACCCTCTGGAAACACCATATATTTT
few,TRBJ2-7,TRBD2,TRBV20-1,CSAAGGRPYEQYF,TGCAGTGCTGCCGGCGGGAGGCCCTACGAGCAGTACTTC
few,TRBJ2-2,.,TRBV4-1,CASSQVGVREGTGELFF,TGCGCCAGCAGCCAAGTAGGAGTGAGGGAAGGCACCGGGGAGCTGTTTTTT
many,TRBJ2-7,.,TRBV28,CASSPMDSYEQYF,TGTGCCAGCAGCCCAATGGACAGCTACGAGCAGTACTTC
many,TRBJ2-7,TRBD1,TRBV28,CASSLGTGGSYEQYF,TGTGCCAGCAGTTTGGGGACAGGTGGCTCCTACGAGCAGTACTTC
many,TRBJ2-7,.,TRBV11-2,CASSLGLQYEQYF,TGTGCCAGCAGCTTAGGTTTACAATACGAGCAGTACTTC